The 27 T cell receptor beta chains given below trace back to one sample, sequenced in a study of shared clonotypes between healthy human individuals. Naive CD8 cells lacked CD45RO, underwent positive selection for CCR7 and left out terminally differentiated effector memory CD45RA+ cells. Some clones are missing from TCRdb's copy, which holds only in-frame ones; the method was immunoSEQ multiplex PCR. The data contain about 2 million clones, roughly 94% of them singletons. Input material: naive CD8+ T cells sorted from blood. All receptors derive from a young man in good health.

A note on this clone: The sample carries other DNA sequences with the same CDR3. This chain uses TRBV6-1 with TRBJ1-1; D is ambiguous. Germline V lookup: CDR1 MNHNS, CDR2 SASEGT. CDR3 length equals 17 residues. Trimming pared 2 bases from V and 0 bases from J, leaving 16 bases between. DNA of the CDR3: TGTGCCAGCAGTGAATCCGCCCGGTTAGCCTTGAACACTGAAGCTTTCTTT. The encoded protein is CASSESARLALNTEAFF.

The chain employs TRBV30 and TRBJ1-1; no clear D gene. CDR3 length: 12 residues. Trimming took 1 base from V and 1 from J, leaving 4 bases between them. Germline values: CDR1 GTSNPN, CDR2 SVGIG (reference sequence). In nucleotides, the CDR3 is TGTGCCTGGAGTGGGACGAACACTGAAGCTTTCTTT. Translating it yields CAWSGTNTEAFF.

The chain couples TRBV5-6 to TRBJ2-7; TRBD1 matches 11 bases. Germline CDR1 SGHDT, CDR2 YYEEEE. After removal of 3 bases from V and 0 bases from J, the junction contained 5 bases not matched to a gene. The CDR3 is 16 residues long. The DNA of the CDR3 is TGTGCCAGCAGCTGGGGACAGGGGGTTTTCTCCTACGAGCAGTACTTC. It yields the protein CASSWGQGVFSYEQYF. The full variable domain, completed using reference TRBV5-6 and TRBJ2-7, is DAGVTQSPTHLIKTRGQQVTLRCSPKSGHDTVSWYQQALGQGPQFIFQYYEEEERQRGNFPDRFSGHQFPNYSSELNVNALLLGDSALYLCASSWGQGVFSYEQYFGPGTRLTVT.

The sample holds one count of this clone. V and J are TRBV27 and TRBJ2-7, with 10 nucleotides matching TRBD1. V was clipped by 8 bases and J by 7 bases; unmatched bases: 5. The CDR3 runs to 12 residues. Germline-derived CDR1 and CDR2 are MNHEY and SMNVEV (reference sequence). CDR3 DNA: TGTGCCAGCGGGACAGGGGTGGGTGAGCAGTACTTC. Translating it yields CASGTGVGEQYF.

This sequence joins TRBV4-1 and TRBJ2-7; 7 bases are a match to TRBD1. The CDR3 is made up of 15 amino acids. Germline V gene sequence: CDR1 MGHRA, CDR2 YSYEKL. With V trimmed by 3 bases and J by 0 bases, 5 bases remained unmatched. The DNA of the CDR3 is TGCGCCAGCAGCCAGACCAGGGGGAGCTCCTACGAGCAGTACTTC. Protein: CASSQTRGSSYEQYF.

This clone appeared a single time. The rearrangement uses TRBV5-6 and TRBJ2-7; 9 nucleotides align to TRBD1. Looked up from germline, CDR1 is SGHDT and CDR2 is YYEEEE. The CDR3 loop spans 15 amino acids. V shed 4 bases and J 2 bases; nucleotides not matched to a gene: 7. The CDR3 loop reads CASSPSGQGAYEQYF. Here the CDR3 DNA reads TGTGCCAGCAGCCCCTCGGGACAGGGCGCCTACGAGCAGTACTTC.

The J gene is TRBJ2-1, the V gene TRBV7-9, with D unclear. Germline-derived CDR1 and CDR2 are SEHNR and FQNEAQ (reference sequence). The CDR3 is 14 residues long. Trimming cost V 5 bases and J 3 bases, with 11 bases left between them. CDR3 loop: CASSPASGYNEQFF. The CDR3 coding sequence is TGTGCCAGCAGCCCGGCATCAGGCTACAATGAGCAGTTCTTC.

The chain joins TRBV27 to TRBJ2-7, with TRBD2 matching over 8 bases. V trimming: 2 bases; J trimming: 0 bases; junction bases outside the gene matches: 6. CDR3 length equals 16 residues. Per the germline V gene, CDR1 is MNHEY and CDR2 is SMNVEV (reference sequence). CDR3 residues: CASSLGSGENSYEQYF. CDR3 DNA: TGTGCCAGCAGTTTAGGTAGCGGGGAAAACTCCTACGAGCAGTACTTC.

This chain links TRBV27 with TRBJ1-1; D unclear. The CDR3 has 14 residues. V was shortened by 6 bases and J by 4 bases, with 15 bases between the two germline ends. In germline, CDR1 is MNHEY, CDR2 SMNVEV (reference sequence). The CDR3 DNA follows: TGTGCCAGCAGAAATCAGGCGTTGAGCACTGAAGCTTTCTTT. Protein sequence: CASRNQALSTEAFF.

A word on this clone: The junction and the germline gene differ at one end; a read error may be behind it. This chain uses TRBV7-7 with TRBJ2-5, with D possibly TRBD2 on 5 matching bases. The CDR3 contains 15 residues. Germline V gives CDR1 SSHAT, CDR2 FNYEAQ (reference sequence). The CDR3 reads CASSSLSGPQETQYF. The DNA for the CDR3 is TGTGCTAGCAGCTCCTTGAGCGGACCGCAAGAGACCCAGTACTTC.

The genes are TRBV9 and TRBJ2-1, with 10 bases matching TRBD1. The CDR3 loop spans 17 amino acids. After removal of 4 bases from V and 1 base from J, the junction contained 8 bases not matched to a gene. Germline V gene sequence: CDR1 SGDLS, CDR2 YYNGEE. The CDR3 sequence is CASSLTEGQGSYNEQFF. The CDR3 nucleotides are TGTGCCAGCAGCCTCACTGAGGGACAGGGGTCCTACAATGAGCAGTTCTTC.

Comments on this clone: Other DNA sequences in this sample translate to the same CDR3. This chain uses TRBV28 with TRBJ1-1; D gene ambiguous. The length of the CDR3 is 11 residues. Germline-derived CDR1 and CDR2 are MDHEN and SYDVKM. V lost 6 bases to trimming and J lost 5 bases, with 7 bases between them. The CDR3 nucleotides read TGTGCCAGCAGCCCAGGTACTGAAGCTTTCTTT. Translated: CASSPGTEAFF.

The V and J genes are TRBV4-3 and TRBJ2-5, with a tentative D call TRBD2 (6 bases). V dropped 0 bases and J dropped 5 bases, with 13 bases sitting between them. The V gene's germline CDR1 is LGHNA and CDR2 YSLEER. This CDR3 has 15 residues. CDR3 region: CASSQDGGTRETQYF. The CDR3 coding sequence is TGCGCCAGCAGCCAAGATGGAGGGACGAGGGAGACCCAGTACTTC.

CDR3 residues: CSADNTGELFF. The CDR3 DNA reads as TGCAGTGCAGACAACACCGGGGAGCTGTTTTTT. This rearrangement joins TRBV20-1 to TRBJ2-2; D not resolved. Between the trimmed V and J ends, which lost 6 bases and 2 bases, there was a span of 4 bases. CDR3 length: 11 amino acids. In germline, CDR1 is DFQATT, CDR2 SNEGSKA (reference sequence).

V gene TRBV7-8 combines with J gene TRBJ2-7; D not resolved. V lost 4 bases to trimming and J lost 3 bases, with 4 bases between them. This CDR3 has 11 amino acids. CDR1 and CDR2 (germline): SGHVS, FQNEAQ. The CDR3 here is CASSWNYEQYF. The CDR3 DNA sequence: TGTGCCAGCAGCTGGAACTACGAGCAGTACTTC.

This clone was found once. The chain employs TRBV7-9 and TRBJ2-7; TRBD2 aligns across 7 bases. The CDR3 loop spans 16 amino acids. V gave up 1 base and J gave up 1 base; unmatched junction bases: 7. Per the germline V gene, CDR1 is SEHNR and CDR2 is FQNEAQ (reference sequence). CDR3 sequence reads: CASSLVLTSTSYEQYF. CDR3 in DNA: TGTGCCAGCAGCTTAGTGTTGACTAGCACATCCTACGAGCAGTACTTC.

The V gene is TRBV27, the J gene TRBJ2-7; D ambiguous. The V end was cut by 5 bases, the J end by 2 bases, with 10 bases between. The germline V gene encodes CDR1 MNHEY and CDR2 SMNVEV (reference sequence). The CDR3 spans 13 residues. CDR3 protein: CASSLRMAYEQYF. The CDR3 DNA sequence: TGTGCCAGCAGTCTCAGGATGGCCTACGAGCAGTACTTC.

Details on this clone: The same CDR3 arises from other DNA sequences in this sample as well. V and J are TRBV7-8 and TRBJ1-1; D call uncertain. The CDR3 is 15 amino acids. V was shortened by 0 bases and J by 0 bases, with 8 bases between the two germline ends. Per the germline V gene, CDR1 is SGHVS and CDR2 is FQNEAQ. In nucleotides, the CDR3 is TGTGCCAGCAGCTTAGCGCTCGTGATGAACACTGAAGCTTTCTTT. Amino acids: CASSLALVMNTEAFF.

The chain joins TRBV2 to TRBJ1-1; TRBD1 matches 7 bases. This CDR3 comprises 16 residues. CDR1 and CDR2 from the germline V gene are SNHLY and FYNNEI. V dropped 4 bases and J dropped 3; count of bases not matched to a gene: 11. CDR3 loop: CASSGPREGADTEAFF. The DNA for the CDR3 is TGTGCCAGCAGTGGCCCTCGGGAGGGGGCGGACACTGAAGCTTTCTTT.

The V call is TRBV7-9, the J call TRBJ2-3; D might be TRBD2 (7 bases). The CDR3 sequence is 15 residues long. Deletions cut 1 base from V and 2 bases from J, with 10 bases between. Looked up from germline, CDR1 is SEHNR and CDR2 is FQNEAQ (reference sequence). The CDR3 bases are TGTGCCAGCAGCTTAGAAGGGGGGGCCACAGATACGCAGTATTTT. Residues: CASSLEGGATDTQYF.

Points on this clone: The same CDR3 can be traced to other DNA sequences in this sample. The chain recombines TRBV10-3 with TRBJ2-7; D is possibly TRBD2 (6 bases). V lost 2 bases, J lost 2 bases, and 7 bases lay in between. This CDR3 spans 13 amino acids. Germline CDR1 reads ENHRY; CDR2 reads SYGVKD. CDR3 in DNA: TGTGCCATCAGTGAGGGAGGGACCTACGAGCAGTACTTC. This gives the protein CAISEGGTYEQYF.

The chain recombines TRBV13 with TRBJ2-2; the D is unclear. Germline CDR1 and CDR2: PRHDT and FYEKMQ (reference sequence). The CDR3 consists of 14 residues. Trimming shortened V by 2 bases and J by 1 base, and 5 bases separated the two germline ends. The CDR3 coding sequence is TGTGCCAGCAGCTTATCAGTGAACACCGGGGAGCTGTTTTTT. Its translation is CASSLSVNTGELFF.

This clone was recorded once. The genes are TRBV5-1 and TRBJ1-1; D gene uncertain. The CDR3 is 13 residues long. Trimming shortened V by 6 bases and J by 0 bases, and 9 bases separated the two germline ends. Germline CDR1 SGHRS, CDR2 YFSETQ. The CDR3: CASKPAVNTEAFF. The CDR3 nucleotides are TGCGCCAGCAAACCCGCGGTGAACACTGAAGCTTTCTTT.

CDR3 amino acids: CASSLSMGLMNTEAFF. The CDR3 nucleotides are TGTGCCAGCAGTTTATCGATGGGGCTCATGAACACTGAAGCTTTCTTT. This sequence joins TRBV27 and TRBJ1-1; tentative D call: TRBD1 (5 bases). From germline, CDR1 is MNHEY and CDR2 SMNVEV (reference sequence). The ends were cut back, 0 bases at V and 0 bases at J, with 11 bases in the middle. The CDR3 length is 16 residues.

The V call is TRBV7-8, the J call TRBJ1-1; D may be TRBD1 (6 bases). Looked up from germline, CDR1 is SGHVS and CDR2 is FQNEAQ. With 5 bases removed from V and 7 bases from J, the gap between germline ends came to 23 bases. The CDR3 runs to 16 residues. The CDR3 is CASSKSRQARGVEAFF. The DNA for the CDR3 is TGTGCCAGCAGCAAAAGCAGACAGGCCAGAGGAGTTGAAGCTTTCTTT. The whole variable domain, filled in from reference TRBV7-8 and TRBJ1-1, reads GAGVSQSPRYKVAKRGQDVALRCDPISGHVSLFWYQQALGQGPEFLTYFQNEAQLDKSGLPSDRFFAERPEGSVSTLKIQRTQQEDSAVYLCASSKSRQARGVEAFFGQGTRLTVV.

The chain is built from TRBV9 and TRBJ1-1, with D unresolved. V shed 4 bases and J shed 6 bases, with 13 bases lying between them. CDR3 length: 13 residues. Germline assignment: CDR1 SGDLS and CDR2 YYNGEE. This chain's CDR3 is CASSPSAGPEAFF. The CDR3 DNA reads TGTGCCAGCAGCCCGTCGGCCGGACCTGAAGCTTTCTTT.

The V call is TRBV5-1, the J call TRBJ1-6; a weak D match, TRBD1 (6 bases). V lost 4 bases and J lost 8, with 19 bases in between. Germline CDR1 is SGHRS and CDR2 is YFSETQ. The CDR3 has 16 amino acids. The CDR3 protein is CASSNAPGQTYSPLHF. CDR3 bases: TGCGCCAGCAGCAACGCACCGGGACAAACCTATTCACCCCTCCACTTT.